The 2 T cell receptor beta chains reported below all come from one sample, sequenced in a study of shared clonotypes between healthy human individuals. The naive CD8 population came from CD45RO-negative cells selected for CCR7, without terminally differentiated effector memory CD45RA+ cells. The assay was immunoSEQ multiplex PCR, and TCRdb's table has in-frame clones only and misses some. Among around 2.1 million clones, more than 85% were seen once, and the ten largest hold around 1.7%. The specimen sequenced was naive CD8+ T cells from PBMCs. These receptors originate from a man aged 18 to 30 in good health. Some clones in this sample may be carry-over from other donors' samples.

The CDR3 sequence is CASSIGQHSGNTIYF. The CDR3 DNA sequence: TGTGCCAGTAGTATTGGACAGCACTCTGGAAACACCATATATTTT. J is TRBJ1-3 and V is TRBV19; tentative D call: TRBD1 (6 bases). This CDR3 comprises 15 residues. The V and J ends lost 3 bases and 0 bases respectively, with 9 bases between them. The germline CDR1 and CDR2 sequences are LNHDA and SQIVND (reference sequence).

With regard to this clone: Within the sample, other DNA sequences also encode this same CDR3. The V gene is TRBV20-1, the J gene TRBJ1-2; D remains unclear. Trimming pared 0 bases from V and 4 bases from J, leaving 3 bases between. CDR3 length: 11 residues. Germline-derived CDR1 and CDR2 are DFQATT and SNEGSKA (reference sequence). This chain's CDR3 is CSARDGYGYTF. In nucleotides, the CDR3 is TGCAGTGCTAGAGACGGCTATGGCTACACCTTC.